This T cell receptor beta chain came from a study of T cell responses to AZD1222 COVID-19 vaccine (dated by TCRdb to the early 2020s). Study-level background: AZD1222 recipients given second doses at about 4 weeks or at about 12 weeks were pooled, since spike-specific TCR depth and breadth were not found to differ between the two schedules. Trial participants were enrolled by age into 18-55, 56-69 and 70-plus year subgroups, with about 150, 28 and 57 TCR-sequenced participants respectively. TCR sequencing was performed for 230 to 250 trial participants, of whom 207 were given two doses of AZD1222 and around 25 were given two doses of MenACWY control vaccine.

What the time point label conveys for this sample: baseline before first vaccination. Vaccinee samples came from UK trials COV001 and COV002, including a single-blind randomized controlled phase 2/3 trial of AZD1222 (ChAdOx1 nCoV-19) in healthy adults. For TCRbeta chain sequencing, PBMC samples were collected from trial participants at day 0 and at day 28 after the second dose. The CDR3 regions of human TCRbeta chains were subjected to immunosequencing. The original methods were these. TCRs in the repertoires were matched against a reference library of SARS-CoV-2-specific TCRs that had been generated with the MIRA antigen-specificity platform. Breadth was defined as the fraction of unique TCRs that were SARS-CoV-2-associated, and depth was defined as the fraction of total T cells that were SARS-CoV-2-associated. Each spike-specific TCR was assigned to its reactive spike region and to a CD4 or CD8 class using the MIRA data. Log10-transformed breadth and depth values were compared by one-way ANOVA with Sidak's multiple comparisons tests. TCRdb holds this immuneACCESS table with in-frame rearrangements only. Some clones are missing; in checked studies, unresolved V genes explain under half, and the rest has no known cause. For V, J and clone size, that table is used; D and trimming come from the DNA. In this sample the table shows around 80,000 clones, roughly 90% of which occur a single time. The ten top clones hold about a tenth of the sample.

The CDR3 numbers 16 residues from cysteine through phenylalanine. The retained sequence is limited to the CDR3, 48 bases, with the frame set at the first base. Compared with germline, V lacks 1 base and J lacks 5 bases; bases without a gene match: 5. Sequences LGHNA (CDR1) and YNFKEQ (CDR2) are obtained from the germline V gene. As for this clone: Its antigen is still unknown. No qualities accompany the bases; no much larger clone lies one base away.

Points the paper makes about the study in general: Participants were mostly white British and included more females than males, and it was suggested by the authors that clonal diversity may have been underestimated. Vaccine-associated CD4 TCRs spanned the whole spike protein, with dominant responses in regions 160-218 and 743-854. A significant rise in spike-specific TCR breadth and depth was observed after two AZD1222 doses relative to day 0 and relative to MenACWY recipients. In the small 56-69-year group, the increase in depth fell short of significance, most likely because of low power. Reportedly, close to half of the unique spike-specific TCRs recognized epitopes lying outside the regions that are mutated in the B.1.351 and B.1.1.7 variants. No day 14 peak-response samples were available, so repertoires were characterized only after the peak T cell response. Only a handful of AZD1222 recipients were SARS-CoV-2 seropositive at baseline, limiting conclusions about previously exposed vaccinees.

The TCR originated in an adult in good health. This specimen was peripheral blood, taken on day 0 of AZD1222 vaccination. The chain is encoded by TRBV4-2 joined to TRBJ2-7; TRBD2 matches 13 bases in the middle. The nucleotides read TGTGCCAGCAGCCAAGCCGGGACTAGCGGGACCCACGAGCAGTACTTC. Translation gives CASSQAGTSGTHEQYF.